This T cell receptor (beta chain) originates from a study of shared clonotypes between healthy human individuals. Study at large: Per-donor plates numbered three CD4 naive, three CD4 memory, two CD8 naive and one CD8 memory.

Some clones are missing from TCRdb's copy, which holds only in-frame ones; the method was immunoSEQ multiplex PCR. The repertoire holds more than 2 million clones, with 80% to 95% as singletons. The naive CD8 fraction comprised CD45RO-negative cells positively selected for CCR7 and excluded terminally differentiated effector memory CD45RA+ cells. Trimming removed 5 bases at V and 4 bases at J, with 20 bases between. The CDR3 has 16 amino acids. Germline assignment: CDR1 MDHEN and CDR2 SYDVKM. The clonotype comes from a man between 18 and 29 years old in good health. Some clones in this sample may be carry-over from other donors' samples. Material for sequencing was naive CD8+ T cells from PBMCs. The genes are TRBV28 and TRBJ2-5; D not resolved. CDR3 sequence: CASSPFERTSGETQYF. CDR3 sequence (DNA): TGTGCCAGCAGTCCCTTCGAGAGAACCTCCGGAGAGACCCAGTACTTC.